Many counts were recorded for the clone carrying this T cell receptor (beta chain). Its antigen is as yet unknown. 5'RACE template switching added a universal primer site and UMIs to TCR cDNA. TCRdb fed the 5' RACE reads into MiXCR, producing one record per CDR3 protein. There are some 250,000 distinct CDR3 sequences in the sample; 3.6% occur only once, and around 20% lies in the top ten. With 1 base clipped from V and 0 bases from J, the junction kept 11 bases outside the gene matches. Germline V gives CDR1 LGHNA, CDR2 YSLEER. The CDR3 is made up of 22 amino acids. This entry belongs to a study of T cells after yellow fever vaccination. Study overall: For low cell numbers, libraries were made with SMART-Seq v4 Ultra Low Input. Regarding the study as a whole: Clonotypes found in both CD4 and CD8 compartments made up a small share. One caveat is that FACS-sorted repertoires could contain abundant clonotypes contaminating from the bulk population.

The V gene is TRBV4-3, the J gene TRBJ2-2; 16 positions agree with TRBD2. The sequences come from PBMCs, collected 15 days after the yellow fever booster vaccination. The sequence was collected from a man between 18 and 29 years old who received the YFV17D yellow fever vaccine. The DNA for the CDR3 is TGCGCCAGCAGCCAAGCCCCGGGACTAGCGGGGGGGCTATTGGCGAACACCGGGGAGCTGTTTTTT. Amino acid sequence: CASSQAPGLAGGLLANTGELFF.